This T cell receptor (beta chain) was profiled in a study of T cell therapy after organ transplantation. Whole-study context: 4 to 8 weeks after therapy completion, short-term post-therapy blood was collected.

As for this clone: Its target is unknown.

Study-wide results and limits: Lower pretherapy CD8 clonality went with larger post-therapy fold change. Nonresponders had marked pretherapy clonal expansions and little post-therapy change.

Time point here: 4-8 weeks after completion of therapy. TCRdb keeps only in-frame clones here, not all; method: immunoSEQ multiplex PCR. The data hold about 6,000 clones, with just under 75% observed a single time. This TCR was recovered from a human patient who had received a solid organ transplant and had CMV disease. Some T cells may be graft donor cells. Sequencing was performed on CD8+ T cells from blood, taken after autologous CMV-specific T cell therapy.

CDR3 loop: CASSDSTNYGYTF. The CDR3 DNA reads TGTGCCAGCAGTGACAGTACTAACTATGGCTACACCTTC. The genes are TRBV5-4 and TRBJ1-2, with D tentatively TRBD1 (5 bases). CDR3 length: 13 residues. Germline values: CDR1 SGHNT, CDR2 YYREEE (reference sequence). The ends were cut back, 5 bases at V and 0 bases at J, with 8 bases in the middle.